The clone carrying this T cell receptor beta chain was seen just once. Its target is unknown. The PCR employed 60 Vbeta primers together with 13 Jbeta primers. In the original workflow: Later reanalysis found 80 million or so unique TCR beta chains, roughly 9.9 million of them shared. Libraries were prepared by immunoSEQ multiplex PCR; TCRdb keeps only in-frame clonotypes and omits some of them. The V and J calls and clone size come from that table; D and trimming were worked out from the DNA. This table holds 160,000 or so clones, 71% found once. This sample was taken from a study of cytomegalovirus exposure and HLA in healthy donors. The overall study: Genetic ancestry analysis placed more than 80% of the approximately 390 donors that were genotyped in the Caucasian-associated cluster. Study-wide results and limits: Later analysis demonstrated an association between a missense DCLRE1C variant and TCR beta V- and J-gene trimming. A later analysis reportedly identified an Asian-associated ancestry cluster as carrying fewer N-insertions than the roughly 670-donor mean.

CDR1 and CDR2 (germline): ENHRY, SYGVKD. Trimming took off 2 bases at V and 6 bases at J, with 14 bases between the two ends. The CDR3 spans 15 residues. The receptor comes from a woman between 25 and 40 years old in good health and CMV-seronegative. Material: PBMCs. The V gene is TRBV10-3, the J gene TRBJ2-1; D possibly corresponds to TRBD2 (6 bases). For the CDR3, the DNA is TGTGCCATCAGTGAGGGAGAACTAGCTGGCAATGAGCAGTTCTTC. Protein product: CAISEGELAGNEQFF.